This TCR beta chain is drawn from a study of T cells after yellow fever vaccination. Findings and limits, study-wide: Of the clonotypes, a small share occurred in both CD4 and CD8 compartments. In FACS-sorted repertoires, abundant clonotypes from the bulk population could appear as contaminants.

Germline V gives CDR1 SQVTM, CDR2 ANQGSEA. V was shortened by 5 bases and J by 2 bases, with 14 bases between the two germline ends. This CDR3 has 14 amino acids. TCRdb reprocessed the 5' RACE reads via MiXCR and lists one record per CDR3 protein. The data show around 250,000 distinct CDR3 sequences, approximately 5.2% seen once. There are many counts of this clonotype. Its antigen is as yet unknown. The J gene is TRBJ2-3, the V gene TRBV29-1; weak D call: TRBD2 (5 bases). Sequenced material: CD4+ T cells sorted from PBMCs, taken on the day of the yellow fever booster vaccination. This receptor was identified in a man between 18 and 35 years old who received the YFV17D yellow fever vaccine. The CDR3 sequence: CSVRRAGITDTQYF. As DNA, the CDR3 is TGCAGCGTTCGCCGGGCGGGTATCACAGATACGCAGTATTTT.